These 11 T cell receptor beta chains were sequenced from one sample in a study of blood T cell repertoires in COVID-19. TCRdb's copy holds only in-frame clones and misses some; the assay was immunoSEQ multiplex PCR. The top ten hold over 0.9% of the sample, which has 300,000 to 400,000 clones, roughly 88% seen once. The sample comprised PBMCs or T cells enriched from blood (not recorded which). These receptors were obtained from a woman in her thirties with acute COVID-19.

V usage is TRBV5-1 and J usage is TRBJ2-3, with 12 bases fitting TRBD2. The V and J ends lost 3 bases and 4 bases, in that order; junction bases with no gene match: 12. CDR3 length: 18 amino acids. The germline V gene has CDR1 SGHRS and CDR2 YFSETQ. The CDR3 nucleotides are TGCGCCAGCAGCTCCCCCCTAGCGGGGGGGCCGGGCCCAGATACGCAGTATTTT. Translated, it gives CASSSPLAGGPGPDTQYF.

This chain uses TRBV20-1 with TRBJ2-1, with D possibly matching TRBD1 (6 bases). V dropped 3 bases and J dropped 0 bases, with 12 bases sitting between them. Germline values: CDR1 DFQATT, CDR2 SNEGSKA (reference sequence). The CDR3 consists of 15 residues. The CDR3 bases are TGCAGTGCTAGTAGGGGGATGCTCTCCTACAATGAGCAGTTCTTC. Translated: CSASRGMLSYNEQFF.

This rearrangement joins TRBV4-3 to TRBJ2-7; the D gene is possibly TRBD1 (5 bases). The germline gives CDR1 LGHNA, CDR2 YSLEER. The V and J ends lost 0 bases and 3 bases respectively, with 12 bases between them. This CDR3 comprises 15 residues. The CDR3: CASSQDPGYGYEQYF. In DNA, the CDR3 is TGCGCCAGCAGCCAAGACCCAGGGTACGGCTACGAGCAGTACTTC.

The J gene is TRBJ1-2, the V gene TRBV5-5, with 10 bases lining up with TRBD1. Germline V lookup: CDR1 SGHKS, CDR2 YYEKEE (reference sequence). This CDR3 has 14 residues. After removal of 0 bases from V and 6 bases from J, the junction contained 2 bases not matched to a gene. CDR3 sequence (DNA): TGTGCCAGCAGCTTGGGACAGGGGGCTGATGGCTACACCTTC. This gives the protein CASSLGQGADGYTF.

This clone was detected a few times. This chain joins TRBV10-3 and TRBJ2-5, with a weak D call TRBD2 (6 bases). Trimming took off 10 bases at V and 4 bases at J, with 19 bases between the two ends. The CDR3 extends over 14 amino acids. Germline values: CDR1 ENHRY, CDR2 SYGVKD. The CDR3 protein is CATRRGEEVETQYF. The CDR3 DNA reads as TGTGCCACCAGACGCGGGGAAGAGGTAGAGACCCAGTACTTC.

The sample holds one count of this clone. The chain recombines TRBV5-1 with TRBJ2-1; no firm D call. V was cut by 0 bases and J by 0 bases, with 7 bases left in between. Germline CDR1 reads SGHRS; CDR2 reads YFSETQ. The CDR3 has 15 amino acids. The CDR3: CASSLDTISYNEQFF. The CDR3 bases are TGCGCCAGCAGCTTGGACACTATCTCCTACAATGAGCAGTTCTTC.

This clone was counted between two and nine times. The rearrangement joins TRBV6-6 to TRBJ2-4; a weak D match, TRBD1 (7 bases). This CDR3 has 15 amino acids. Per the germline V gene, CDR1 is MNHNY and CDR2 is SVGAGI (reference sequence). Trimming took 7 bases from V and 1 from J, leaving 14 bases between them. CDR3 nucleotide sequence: TGTGCCAGCACCACAGGGGCGGGGGCCAAAAACATTCAGTACTTC. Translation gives CASTTGAGAKNIQYF.

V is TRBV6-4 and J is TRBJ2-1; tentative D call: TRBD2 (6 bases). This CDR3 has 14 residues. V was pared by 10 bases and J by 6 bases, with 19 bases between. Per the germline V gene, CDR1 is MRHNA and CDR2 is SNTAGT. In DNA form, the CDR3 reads TGTGCCACACCACCCCGCGGGGATCGCAATGAGCAGTTCTTC. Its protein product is CATPPRGDRNEQFF.

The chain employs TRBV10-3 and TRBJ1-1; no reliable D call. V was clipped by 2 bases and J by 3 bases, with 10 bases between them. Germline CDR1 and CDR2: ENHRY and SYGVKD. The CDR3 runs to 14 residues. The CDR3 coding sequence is TGTGCCATCAGTGAGGTGACGGGGTACACTGAAGCTTTCTTT. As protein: CAISEVTGYTEAFF.

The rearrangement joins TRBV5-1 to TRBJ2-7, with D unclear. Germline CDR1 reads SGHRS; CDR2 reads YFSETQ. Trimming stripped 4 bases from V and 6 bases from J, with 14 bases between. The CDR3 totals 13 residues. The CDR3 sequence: CASSPPLSIEQYF. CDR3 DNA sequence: TGCGCCAGCAGCCCCCCGCTGAGTATCGAGCAGTACTTC.

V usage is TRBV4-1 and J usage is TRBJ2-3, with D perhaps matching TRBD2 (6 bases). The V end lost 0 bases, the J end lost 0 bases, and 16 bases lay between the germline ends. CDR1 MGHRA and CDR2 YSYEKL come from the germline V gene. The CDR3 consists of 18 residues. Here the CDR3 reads CASSQDKTSPWSTDTQYF. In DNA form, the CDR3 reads TGCGCCAGCAGCCAAGATAAAACTAGCCCATGGAGCACAGATACGCAGTATTTT.